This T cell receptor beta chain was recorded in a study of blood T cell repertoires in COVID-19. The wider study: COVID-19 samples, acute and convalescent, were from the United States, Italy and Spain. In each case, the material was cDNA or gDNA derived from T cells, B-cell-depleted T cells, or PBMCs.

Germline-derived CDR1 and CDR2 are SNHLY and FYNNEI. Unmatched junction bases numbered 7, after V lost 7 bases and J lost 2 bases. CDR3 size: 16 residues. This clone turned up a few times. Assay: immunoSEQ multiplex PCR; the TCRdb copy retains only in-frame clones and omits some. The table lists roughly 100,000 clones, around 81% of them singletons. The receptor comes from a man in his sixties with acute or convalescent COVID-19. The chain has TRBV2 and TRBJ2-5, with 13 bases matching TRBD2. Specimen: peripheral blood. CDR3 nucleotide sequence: TGTGCCAGCAAGCAAACTAGCGGGAGGGTACAAGAGACCCAGTACTTC. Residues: CASKQTSGRVQETQYF.